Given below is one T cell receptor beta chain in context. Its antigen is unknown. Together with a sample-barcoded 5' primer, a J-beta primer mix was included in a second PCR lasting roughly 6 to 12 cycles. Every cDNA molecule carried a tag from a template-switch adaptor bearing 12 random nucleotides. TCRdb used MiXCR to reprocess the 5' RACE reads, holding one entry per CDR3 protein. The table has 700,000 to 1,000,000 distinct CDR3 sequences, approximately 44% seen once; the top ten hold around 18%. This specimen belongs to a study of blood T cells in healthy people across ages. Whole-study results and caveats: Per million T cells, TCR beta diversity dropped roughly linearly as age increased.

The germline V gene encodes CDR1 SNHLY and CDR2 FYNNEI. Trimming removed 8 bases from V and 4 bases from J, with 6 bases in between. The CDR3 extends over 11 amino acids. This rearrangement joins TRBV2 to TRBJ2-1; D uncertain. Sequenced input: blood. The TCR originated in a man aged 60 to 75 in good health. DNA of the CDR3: TGTGCCAGCGCCGGTTACAATGAGCAGTTCTTC. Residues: CASAGYNEQFF. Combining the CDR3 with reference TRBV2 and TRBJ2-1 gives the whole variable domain EPEVTQTPSHQVTQMGQEVILRCVPISNHLYFYWYRQILGQKVEFLVSFYNNEISEKSEIFDDQFSVERPDGSNFTLKIRSTKLEDSAMYFCASAGYNEQFFGPGTRLTVL.